These 11 T cell receptor beta chains were all obtained from the same sample, sequenced in a study of CDR3 diversity in severe acne. MiXCR, run by TCRdb on the PCR reads, gives a single entry per CDR3 protein. This table has some 90,000 distinct CDR3 sequences, roughly half appearing once. The sequencing input was blood. The receptors were sampled from a male donor in good health, serving as a control.

In this sample, this clonotype turned up many times. The V and J genes are TRBV4-1 and TRBJ1-5; 10 bases align to TRBD1. The CDR3 extends over 17 amino acids. The V gene's germline CDR1 is MGHRA and CDR2 YSYEKL. V was pared by 4 bases and J by 5 bases, with 11 bases of the junction left unmatched. The CDR3 reads CASSPRGGQGTDQPQHF. CDR3 in DNA: TGCGCCAGCAGCCCCCGGGGGGGACAGGGGACGGATCAGCCCCAGCATTTT.

This clonotype has a count of ten or more. This rearrangement joins TRBV20-1 to TRBJ1-1; no clear D. Germline V lookup: CDR1 DFQATT, CDR2 SNEGSKA (reference sequence). CDR3 size: 12 residues. V was clipped by 6 bases and J by 1 base, with 9 bases between them. CDR3 bases: TGCAGTGCCAGACCAAGGAACACTGAAGCTTTCTTT. Translating it yields CSARPRNTEAFF.

The chain employs TRBV7-3 and TRBJ2-7; D is undetermined. CDR3 length: 14 residues. With 5 bases removed from V and 2 bases from J, the gap between germline ends came to 13 bases. Germline V gene sequence: CDR1 SGHTA, CDR2 FQGTGA. The CDR3 protein is CASSHSDGAYEQYF. The CDR3 DNA reads as TGTGCCAGCAGCCACTCGGACGGTGCCTACGAGCAGTACTTC.

In its sample, this clonotype was seen a few times. The V and J genes are TRBV10-3 and TRBJ1-1, with 7 bases identical to TRBD1. Germline-derived CDR1 and CDR2 are ENHRY and SYGVKD. The V gene end was trimmed by 6 bases and the J gene end by 5 bases; junction bases not matched to a gene: 12. The CDR3 is 15 residues long. CDR3 nucleotide sequence: TGTGCCATCAGACAGGGGTTGGGGTCTGGGACTGAAGCTTTCTTT. Its translation: CAIRQGLGSGTEAFF.

Ten or more counts support this clonotype. The chain combines TRBV13 with TRBJ2-3; possibly TRBD1 or TRBD2 for D (7 bases each). The CDR3 covers 15 residues. V shed 2 bases and J shed 5 bases, with 14 bases lying between them. Per the germline V gene, CDR1 is PRHDT and CDR2 is FYEKMQ (reference sequence). CDR3 coding DNA: TGTGCCAGCAGCTTATCGGGCAGGGGGGGAGATACGCAGTATTTT. Amino acid sequence: CASSLSGRGGDTQYF.

The rearrangement links TRBV7-9 to TRBJ1-2; D is ambiguous. Trimming stripped 6 bases from V and 10 bases from J, with 24 bases between. This CDR3 contains 15 residues. Looked up from germline, CDR1 is SEHNR and CDR2 is FQNEAQ (reference sequence). CDR3 sequence: CASRLGLAQGSDYTF. In DNA, the CDR3 is TGTGCCAGCAGGCTAGGCCTGGCGCAAGGCAGCGACTACACCTTC.

The table lists this clonotype with many counts. A much larger clone lies a single base off, so this may be a read error. Since the CDR3 does not end with the conserved phenylalanine or tryptophan, this likely comes from a read error. The chain couples TRBV11-2 to TRBJ1-6; no definite D call. Germline-derived CDR1 and CDR2 are SGHAT and FQNNGV. The V end lost 1 base, the J end lost 7 bases, and 11 bases lay between the germline ends. The CDR3 spans 15 residues. This CDR3 is CASSLGPGSNSPLHL. CDR3 sequence (DNA): TGTGCCAGCAGCTTAGGTCCGGGTTCGAATTCACCCCTCCACCTT.

This chain uses TRBV24-1 with TRBJ1-5, with 10 bases aligning to TRBD1. This CDR3 region has 15 residues. V was clipped by 3 bases and J by 8 bases; unmatched bases: 6. Per the germline V gene, CDR1 is KGHDR and CDR2 is SFDVKD. CDR3 protein: CATSDAGTGVEPQHF. CDR3 nucleotides: TGTGCCACCAGTGATGCCGGGACAGGGGTGGAGCCCCAGCATTTT.

This clonotype was seen at least ten times. The CDR3 sequence: CASSSSMTGGGEGYTF. In nucleotides, the CDR3 is TGTGCCAGCAGTAGTAGTATGACAGGGGGGGGGGAAGGCTACACCTTC. The chain joins TRBV6-5 to TRBJ1-2, with 9 bases matching TRBD1. Germline loops: CDR1 MNHEY, CDR2 SVGAGI. The CDR3 is 16 amino acids. V trimming: 5 bases; J trimming: 8 bases; junction bases outside the gene matches: 15.

This clonotype was seen ten or more times. The V gene is TRBV11-2, the J gene TRBJ1-1; D possibly corresponds to TRBD1 (6 bases). Germline V CDR1 and CDR2: SGHAT, FQNNGV. Trimming removed 5 bases from V and 11 bases from J, with 15 bases in between. This CDR3 is built from 12 residues. This chain's CDR3 is CASSGTGFWAFF. The CDR3 DNA is TGTGCCAGCAGCGGAACAGGGTTCTGGGCTTTCTTT.

The sample holds many counts of this clonotype. The genes are TRBV29-1 and TRBJ1-4, with D possibly matching TRBD1 (6 bases). Germline V CDR1 and CDR2: SQVTM, ANQGSEA. V was cut by 3 bases and J by 7 bases, with 12 bases left in between. The CDR3 spans 13 residues. CDR3 amino acids: CSVDAQGSEKLFF. In DNA form, the CDR3 reads TGCAGCGTTGACGCACAGGGTAGTGAAAAACTGTTTTTT.